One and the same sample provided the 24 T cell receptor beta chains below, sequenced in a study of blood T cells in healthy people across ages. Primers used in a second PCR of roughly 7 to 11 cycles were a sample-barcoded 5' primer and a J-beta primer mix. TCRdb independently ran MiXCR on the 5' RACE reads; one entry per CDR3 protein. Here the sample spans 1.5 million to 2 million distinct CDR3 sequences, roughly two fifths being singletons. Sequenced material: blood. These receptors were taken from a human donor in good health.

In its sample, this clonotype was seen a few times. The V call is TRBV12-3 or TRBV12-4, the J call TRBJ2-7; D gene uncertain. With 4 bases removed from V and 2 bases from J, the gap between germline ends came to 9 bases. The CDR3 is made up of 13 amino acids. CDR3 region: CASSSQRPYEQYF. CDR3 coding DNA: TGTGCCAGCAGTTCCCAACGCCCCTACGAGCAGTACTTC.

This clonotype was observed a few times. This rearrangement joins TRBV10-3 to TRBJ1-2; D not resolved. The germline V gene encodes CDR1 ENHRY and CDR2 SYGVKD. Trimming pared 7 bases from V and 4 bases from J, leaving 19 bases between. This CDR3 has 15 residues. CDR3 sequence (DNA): TGTGCCATCACTGTAGACGGGAATAACCCCTATGGCTACACCTTC. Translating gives CAITVDGNNPYGYTF.

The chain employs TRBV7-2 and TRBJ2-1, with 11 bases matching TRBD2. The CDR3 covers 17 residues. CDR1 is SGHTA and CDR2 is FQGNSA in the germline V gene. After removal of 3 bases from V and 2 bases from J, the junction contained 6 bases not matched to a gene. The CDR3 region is CASSLMTSGVTYNEQFF. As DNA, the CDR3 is TGTGCCAGCAGCTTGATGACTAGCGGGGTTACCTACAATGAGCAGTTCTTC.

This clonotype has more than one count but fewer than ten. This chain's CDR3 is CASKPGVGENEQYF. The CDR3 DNA reads as TGTGCCAGCAAGCCCGGAGTGGGTGAGAACGAGCAGTACTTC. The V and J genes are TRBV27 and TRBJ2-7; D remains unclear. CDR1 and CDR2 from the germline V gene are MNHEY and SMNVEV (reference sequence). Trimming took off 7 bases at V and 5 bases at J, with 18 bases between the two ends. The CDR3 has 14 amino acids.

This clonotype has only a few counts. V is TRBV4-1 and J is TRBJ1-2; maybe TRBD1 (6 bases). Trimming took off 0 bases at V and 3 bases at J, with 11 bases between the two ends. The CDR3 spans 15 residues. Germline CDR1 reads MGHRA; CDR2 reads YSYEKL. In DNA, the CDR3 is TGCGCCAGCAGCCAAGATATAAGGGGGGACTATGGCTACACCTTC. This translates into CASSQDIRGDYGYTF.

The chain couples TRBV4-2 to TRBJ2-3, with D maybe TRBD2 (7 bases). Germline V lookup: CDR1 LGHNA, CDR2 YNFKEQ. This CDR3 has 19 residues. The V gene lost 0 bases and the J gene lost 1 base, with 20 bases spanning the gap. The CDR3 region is CASSQDLRGLPTGTDTQYF. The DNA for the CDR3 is TGTGCCAGCAGCCAAGATCTGCGGGGGCTCCCAACGGGCACAGATACGCAGTATTTT.

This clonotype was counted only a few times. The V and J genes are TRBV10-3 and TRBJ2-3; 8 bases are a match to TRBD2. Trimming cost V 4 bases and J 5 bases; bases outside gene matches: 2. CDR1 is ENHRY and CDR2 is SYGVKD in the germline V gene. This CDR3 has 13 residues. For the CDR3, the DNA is TGTGCCATCAGTGCCGGGGGGGAAGATACGCAGTATTTT. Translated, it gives CAISAGGEDTQYF.

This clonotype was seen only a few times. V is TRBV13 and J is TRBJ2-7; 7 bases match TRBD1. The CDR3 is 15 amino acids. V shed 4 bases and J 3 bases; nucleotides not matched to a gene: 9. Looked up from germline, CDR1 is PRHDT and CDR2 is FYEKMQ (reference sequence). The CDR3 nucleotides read TGTGCCAGCAGCTCACGGGACAGCCTACTCTACGAGCAGTACTTC. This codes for CASSSRDSLLYEQYF.

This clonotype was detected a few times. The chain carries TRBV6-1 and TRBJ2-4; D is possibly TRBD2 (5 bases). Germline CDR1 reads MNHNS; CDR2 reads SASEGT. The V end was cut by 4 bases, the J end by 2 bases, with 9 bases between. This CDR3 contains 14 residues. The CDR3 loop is CASSVQRTKNIQYF. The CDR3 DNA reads TGTGCCAGCAGTGTGCAGCGGACCAAAAACATTCAGTACTTC.

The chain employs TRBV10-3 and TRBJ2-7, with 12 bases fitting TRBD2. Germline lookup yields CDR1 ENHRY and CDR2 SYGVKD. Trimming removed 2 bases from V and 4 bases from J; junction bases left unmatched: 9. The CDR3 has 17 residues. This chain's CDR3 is CAISELSRTSGEYEQYF. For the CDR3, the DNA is TGTGCCATCAGTGAGCTATCCAGGACTAGCGGGGAATACGAGCAGTACTTC.

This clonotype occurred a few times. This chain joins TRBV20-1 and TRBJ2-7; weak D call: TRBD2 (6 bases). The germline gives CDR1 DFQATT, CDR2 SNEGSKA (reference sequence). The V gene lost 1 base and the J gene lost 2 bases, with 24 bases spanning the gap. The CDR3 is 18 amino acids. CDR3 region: CSARVNLRGGTGTYEQYF. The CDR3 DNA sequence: TGCAGTGCTAGAGTGAACTTACGTGGGGGGACTGGGACCTACGAGCAGTACTTC.

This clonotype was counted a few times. The CDR3 bases are TGTGCCAGCAGCTTGATAGCGGGGAGCTCCTACAATGAGCAGTTCTTC. It translates to CASSLIAGSSYNEQFF. The rearrangement joins TRBV7-3 to TRBJ2-1, with TRBD2 matching 8 bases. The CDR3 extends over 16 amino acids. V lost 3 bases to trimming and J lost 0 bases; unmatched junction nucleotides: 4. The germline V gene encodes CDR1 SGHTA and CDR2 FQGTGA.

CDR3: CASSSPMTGRSYTF. The CDR3 DNA reads as TGTGCCAGCAGTTCACCCATGACAGGTAGAAGCTACACCTTC. The chain is built from TRBV12-3 or TRBV12-4 and TRBJ1-2; tentatively, D is TRBD1 (6 bases). Trimming stripped 4 bases from V and 9 bases from J, with 18 bases between. This CDR3 is 14 amino acids long.

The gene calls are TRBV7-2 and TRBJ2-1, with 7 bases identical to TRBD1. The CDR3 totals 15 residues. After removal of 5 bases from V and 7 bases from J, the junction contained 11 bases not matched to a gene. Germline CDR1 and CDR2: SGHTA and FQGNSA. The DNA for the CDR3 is TGTGCCAGCAGCGCACGACAGGGTGAGGGGAATGAGCAGTTCTTC. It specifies CASSARQGEGNEQFF.

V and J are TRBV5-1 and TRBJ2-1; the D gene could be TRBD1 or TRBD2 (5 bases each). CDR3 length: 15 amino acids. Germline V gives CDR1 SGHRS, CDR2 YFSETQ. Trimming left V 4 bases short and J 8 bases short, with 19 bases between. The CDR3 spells CASSPNPGPAYEQFF. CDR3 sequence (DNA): TGCGCCAGCAGCCCAAATCCGGGACCGGCCTATGAGCAGTTCTTC.

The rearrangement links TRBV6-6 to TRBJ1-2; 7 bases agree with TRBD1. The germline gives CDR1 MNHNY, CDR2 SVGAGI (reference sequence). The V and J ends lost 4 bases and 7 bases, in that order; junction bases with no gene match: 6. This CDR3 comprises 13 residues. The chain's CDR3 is CASSSGQVAGYTF. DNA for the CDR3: TGTGCCAGCAGTTCCGGACAGGTGGCTGGCTACACCTTC.

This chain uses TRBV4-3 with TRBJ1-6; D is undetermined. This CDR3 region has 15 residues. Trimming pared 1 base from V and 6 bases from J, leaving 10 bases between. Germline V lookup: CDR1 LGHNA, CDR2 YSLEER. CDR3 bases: TGCGCCAGCAGCCAAGTGGCAGGTCCTAATTCACCCCTCCACTTT. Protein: CASSQVAGPNSPLHF.

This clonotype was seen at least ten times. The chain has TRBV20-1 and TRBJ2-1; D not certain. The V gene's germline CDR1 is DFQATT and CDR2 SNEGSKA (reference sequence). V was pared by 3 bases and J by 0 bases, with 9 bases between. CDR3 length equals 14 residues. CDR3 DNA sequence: TGCAGTGCTAGGCAGGTGGGCTCCTACAATGAGCAGTTCTTC. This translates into CSARQVGSYNEQFF.

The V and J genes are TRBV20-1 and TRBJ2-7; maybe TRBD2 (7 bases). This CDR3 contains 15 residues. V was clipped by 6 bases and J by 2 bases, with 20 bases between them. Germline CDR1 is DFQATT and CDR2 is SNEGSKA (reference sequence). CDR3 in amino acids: CSAPTCRGAAYEQYF. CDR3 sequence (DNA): TGCAGTGCCCCAACTTGTCGGGGGGCGGCCTACGAGCAGTACTTC.

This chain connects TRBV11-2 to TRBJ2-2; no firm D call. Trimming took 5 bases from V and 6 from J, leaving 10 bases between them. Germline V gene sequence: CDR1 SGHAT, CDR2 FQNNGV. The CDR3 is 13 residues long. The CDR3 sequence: CASSHTPPGELFF. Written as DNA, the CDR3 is TGTGCCAGCAGCCACACACCGCCCGGGGAGCTGTTTTTT.

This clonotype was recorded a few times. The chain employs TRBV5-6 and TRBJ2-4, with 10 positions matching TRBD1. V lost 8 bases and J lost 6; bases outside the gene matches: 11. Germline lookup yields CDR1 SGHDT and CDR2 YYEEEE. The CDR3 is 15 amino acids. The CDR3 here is CASLTTGGARNIQYF. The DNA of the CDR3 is TGTGCCAGTCTCACGACAGGGGGCGCGAGAAACATTCAGTACTTC.

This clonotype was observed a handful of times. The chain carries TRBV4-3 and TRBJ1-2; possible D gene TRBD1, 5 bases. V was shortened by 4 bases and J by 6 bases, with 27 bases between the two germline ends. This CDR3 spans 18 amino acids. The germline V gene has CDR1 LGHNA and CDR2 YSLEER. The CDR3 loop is CASSPDILGSGQGDGYTF. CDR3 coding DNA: TGCGCCAGCAGCCCGGACATCTTGGGATCCGGGCAGGGCGATGGCTACACCTTC.

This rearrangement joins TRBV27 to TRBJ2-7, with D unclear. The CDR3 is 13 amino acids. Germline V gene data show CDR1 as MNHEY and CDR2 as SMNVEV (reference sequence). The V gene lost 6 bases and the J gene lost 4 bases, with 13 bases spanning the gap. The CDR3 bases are TGTGCCAGCAGACAAGGGCGTTGGTACGAGCAGTACTTC. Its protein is CASRQGRWYEQYF.

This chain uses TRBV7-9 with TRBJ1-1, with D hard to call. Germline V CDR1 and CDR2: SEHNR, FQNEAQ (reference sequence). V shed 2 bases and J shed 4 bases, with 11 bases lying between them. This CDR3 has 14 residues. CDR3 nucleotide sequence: TGTGCCAGCAGCTTATACGGAGGTGTCACTGAAGCTTTCTTT. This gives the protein CASSLYGGVTEAFF. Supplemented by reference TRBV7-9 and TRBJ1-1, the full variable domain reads DTGVSQNPRHKITKRGQNVTFRCDPISEHNRLYWYRQTLGQGPEFLTYFQNEAQLEKSRLLSDRFSAERPKGSFSTLEIQRTEQGDSAMYLCASSLYGGVTEAFFGQGTRLTVV.